The clone carrying this T cell receptor (beta chain) was detected once. The antigen is unknown. The sample is drawn from a study of T cell responses to AZD1222 COVID-19 vaccine. General study findings and limits: Of the AZD1222 recipients, only 5 to 7 were seropositive at baseline. None of the repertoires were sampled until the peak T cell response had passed. Nearly half of spike-specific TCRs reportedly target unmutated variant regions. Donors were largely white British and mainly female; clonal diversity was possibly underestimated.

Repertoires were generated with immunoSEQ multiplex PCR, while TCRdb's copy carries only in-frame clones and drops some. Of under 80,000 clones in the sample, approximately 85% were seen once. The clonotype comes from an adult in good health. Source: peripheral blood, taken on day 0 of MenACWY control vaccination.

CDR3 region: CASSKGDPPYGYTF. The CDR3 DNA reads TGTGCCAGTAGTAAAGGGGACCCACCCTATGGCTACACCTTC. The chain links TRBV19 to TRBJ1-2; D perhaps matches TRBD1 (5 bases). CDR3 length equals 14 residues. Deletions cut 4 bases from V and 4 bases from J, with 13 bases between. CDR1 is LNHDA and CDR2 is SQIVND in the germline V gene (reference sequence).